This TCR beta chain came from a study of shared clonotypes between healthy human individuals (dated by TCRdb to the early 2020s). Concerning the study at large: A couple of women and a few men aged 18 to 49 years were included in the cohort. To estimate repertoire size and how much clonotypes are shared between individuals, the study performed deep sequencing of blood TCR repertoires from roughly five healthy adults. To increase sequencing depth and limit assay-specific biases, TCR repertoire library preparation and sequencing were carried out by different laboratories using diverse techniques. Per donor, leukapheresis produced somewhere between about 0.8 and 9 billion PBMCs. Findings and caveats that apply to the study as a whole: Sampling was limited to blood, and TCR repertoires in tissue likely differ from TCR repertoires in blood. Pairwise subsampling indicated that sequencing depth was expected to affect the degree of clonotype sharing among donors. The genetic and exposure-history diversity represented was limited by the small number of donors.

From the cysteine up to the phenylalanine, the CDR3 has a length of 15 residues. Only the CDR3 portion is preserved as DNA: 45 bases, with reading frame beginning at the first base. From a lookup of the germline V gene, CDR1 and CDR2 are SGHTA and FQGTGA. Trimming costs V 0 bases and J 7 bases, and their ends lie 12 bases apart. As for this clone: The antigen this receptor binds is unknown. It has no much larger one-base neighbor in the sample; base qualities were not kept.

Healthy HIV-negative adults with no recently reported acute infections or vaccinations were included as donors. All donors were Caucasian adults living in Nashville, Tennessee, USA. For unsorted samples, some 100 million PBMCs were counted, and genomic DNA was extracted using the QIAamp DNA Blood Mini kit. Blood was obtained by leukapheresis, after which PBMCs were separated by Ficoll-Histopaque density gradient centrifugation and cryopreserved in liquid nitrogen vapor phase. Using the deep immunoSEQ assay, TCR CDR3 regions were amplified from genomic DNA by multiplex PCR. Genomic DNA extracted from each cell subset was distributed evenly over all wells of several immunoSEQ 96-well plates, and each plate served as one replicate. For unsorted PBMC, roughly 270 ng genomic DNA, equal to 25,000 to 35,000 T cell genomes, was loaded into each replicate PCR. Ten immunoSEQ deep assay plates were used to sequence unsorted PBMC genomic DNA. The purified libraries were quantified using a Qubit 3.0 fluorometer, sized with a Bioanalyzer 2100, and then quantified again using the KAPA Library Quantification kit. Every immunoSEQ 96-well plate was sequenced on a separate single-read 150-cycle Illumina NextSeq 550 flow cell. Under the source paper's analysis protocol: Because the immunoSEQ output held only junctional sequences and lacked quality scores, the filtering could not match the filtering applied to full-length reads. Sequences were annotated with PyIR, a Python wrapper for IgBLAST v1.9, and V/J genes and CDR3 were assigned using IMGT germline references. Any read was removed if the V/J assignment was weak (E-value above 1e-6), the CDR3 was missing, or the read contained stop codons, out-of-frame junctions, or ambiguous translated residues. V3J clonotypes were defined as sequences sharing an identical inferred V gene, J gene, and CDR3 amino acid sequence. The percentage overlap between two repertoires was calculated by dividing the number of shared unique clonotypes by the size of the smaller repertoire. Repertoire richness was assessed with RTK rarefaction, the Chao1 estimator, and Recon v2.1 estimates of unobserved clonotypes. Not all clones reach the TCRdb copy of this immuneACCESS table, which keeps in-frame sequences only. Checked studies attribute under half of the gap to unresolved V genes and leave the rest unexplained. The DNA gave D and trimming, while V, J and clone size come from that table. This sample holds about 480,000 clones; approximately 85% were observed only once. The ten largest clones represent about an eighth of the sample.

The sequence is built from TRBV7-3 and TRBJ2-2; TRBD2 could be the D gene, as 5 bases match. The sample comprised PBMCs. The clonotype originates from a woman between 40 and 50 years old in good health. Some clones in this sample may be carry-over from other donors' samples. The DNA sequence is as follows: TGTGCCAGCAGCTTAACTAGTGGGAGCAGCGGGGAGCTGTTTTTT. Its protein product is CASSLTSGSSGELFF.